The 2 T cell receptor beta chains listed next were all sequenced from one sample in a study of cytomegalovirus exposure and HLA in healthy donors. Assay used: immunoSEQ multiplex PCR; TCRdb lists only in-frame clones, some missing. The table includes 120,000 or so clones, over 75% detected once. Sequenced sample: PBMCs. The receptors were sampled from a woman aged 25 to 39 in good health and CMV-seronegative.

CDR3 DNA: TGTGCCAGCAGTAAGACAGGGGTAACTAATGAAAAACTGTTTTTT. Translating it yields CASSKTGVTNEKLFF. The V gene is TRBV6-5, the J gene TRBJ1-4, with 8 bases fitting TRBD1. The CDR3 has 15 amino acids. Germline CDR1 reads MNHEY; CDR2 reads SVGAGI. The V segment lost 5 bases and the J segment 1 base; nucleotides outside the gene matches: 3.

This clone was seen a few times. This rearrangement joins TRBV7-8 to TRBJ2-7, with D unresolved. This CDR3 has 13 amino acids. Germline CDR1 SGHVS, CDR2 FQNEAQ. V lost 2 bases to trimming and J lost 4 bases, with 9 bases between them. The CDR3 is CASSLSSGYEQYF. The CDR3 DNA follows: TGTGCCAGCAGCTTATCGTCGGGTTACGAGCAGTACTTC.